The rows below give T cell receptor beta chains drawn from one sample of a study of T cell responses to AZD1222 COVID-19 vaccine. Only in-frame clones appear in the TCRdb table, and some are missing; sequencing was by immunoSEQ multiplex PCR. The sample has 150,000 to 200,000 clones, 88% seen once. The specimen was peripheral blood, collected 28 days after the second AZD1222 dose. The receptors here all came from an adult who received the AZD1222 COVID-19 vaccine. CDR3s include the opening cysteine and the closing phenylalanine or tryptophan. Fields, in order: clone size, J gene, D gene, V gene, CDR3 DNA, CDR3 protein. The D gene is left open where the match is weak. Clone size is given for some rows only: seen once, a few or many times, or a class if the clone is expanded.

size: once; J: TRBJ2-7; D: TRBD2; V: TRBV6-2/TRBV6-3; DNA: TGTGCCAGCAGTTACGGCGGTTTTCGAGCGGGAGGGATCCCCGAGCAGTACTTC; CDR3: CASSYGGFRAGGIPEQYF
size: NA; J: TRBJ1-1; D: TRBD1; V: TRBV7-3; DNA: TGTGCCAGCAGCTTAAATAAAGGGACAGCTGAAGCTTTCTTT; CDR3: CASSLNKGTAEAFF
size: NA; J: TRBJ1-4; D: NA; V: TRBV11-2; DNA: TGTGCCAGCAGCTCGGGGGGCTCGACTAATGAAAAACTGTTTTTT; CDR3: CASSSGGSTNEKLFF
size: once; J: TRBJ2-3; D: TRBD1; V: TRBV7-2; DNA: TGTGCCAGCAGCTTACGGGACAGGGGGCCCACAGATACGCAGTATTTT; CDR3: CASSLRDRGPTDTQYF
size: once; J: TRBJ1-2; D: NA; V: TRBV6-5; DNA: TGTGCCAGCACCTCTGGCTCCTATGGCTACACCTTC; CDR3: CASTSGSYGYTF
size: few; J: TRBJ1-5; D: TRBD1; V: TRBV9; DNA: TGTGCCAGCAGCGTAGGACAGGGTGGCAATCAGCCCCAGCATTTT; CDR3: CASSVGQGGNQPQHF
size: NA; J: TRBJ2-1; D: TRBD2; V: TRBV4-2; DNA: TGTGCCGGAGGTACGGGCCTAGCGGGAGCTGAGCAGTTCTTC; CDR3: CAGGTGLAGAEQFF
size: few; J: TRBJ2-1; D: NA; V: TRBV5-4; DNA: TGTGCCAGCAGCTTGGTTCGGGTAGGGGAGCAGTTCTTC; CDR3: CASSLVRVGEQFF
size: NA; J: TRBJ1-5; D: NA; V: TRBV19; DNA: TGTGCCAGTAGTATAAGTTACGGGGGCAATCAGCCCCAGCATTTT; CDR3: CASSISYGGNQPQHF
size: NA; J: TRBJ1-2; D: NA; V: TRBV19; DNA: TGTGCCAGTAGCTCGGACCGGTATGGCTACACCTTC; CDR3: CASSSDRYGYTF
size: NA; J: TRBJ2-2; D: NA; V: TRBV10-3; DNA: TGTGCCATCAGTAGTCGCAGCAACACCGGGGAGCTGTTTTTT; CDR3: CAISSRSNTGELFF
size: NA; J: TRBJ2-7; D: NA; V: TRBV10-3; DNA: TGTGCCATCAGTGAGGTCTATTACGAGCAGTACTTC; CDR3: CAISEVYYEQYF
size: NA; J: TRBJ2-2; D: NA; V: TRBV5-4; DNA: TGTGCCAGCAGCTTCCCCGGGAGCACCGGGGAGCTGTTTTTT; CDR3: CASSFPGSTGELFF
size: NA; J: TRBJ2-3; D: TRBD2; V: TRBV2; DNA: TGTGCCAGCGCGGGAGGAGGGGGAGCAGATACGCAGTATTTT; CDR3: CASAGGGGADTQYF
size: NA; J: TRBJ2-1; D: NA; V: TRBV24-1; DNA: TGTGCCACCAGTGATTTTCGCTCCATAGGCTCCAATGAGCAGTTCTTC; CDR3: CATSDFRSIGSNEQFF
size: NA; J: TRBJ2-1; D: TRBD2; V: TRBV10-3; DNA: TGTGCCACTCTAGCGGGGGAAAACAATGAGCAGTTCTTC; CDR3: CATLAGENNEQFF
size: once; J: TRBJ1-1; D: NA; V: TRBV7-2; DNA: TGTGCCAGCAGCCCACAGGTTCTGAACACTGAAGCTTTCTTT; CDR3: CASSPQVLNTEAFF
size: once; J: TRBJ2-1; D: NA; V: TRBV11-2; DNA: TGTGCCAGCAGCCCGTATTTGAACTCCTACAATGAGCAGTTCTTC; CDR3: CASSPYLNSYNEQFF
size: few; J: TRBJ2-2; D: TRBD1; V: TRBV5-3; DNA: TGTGCCAGAAGCCCGGTTTGGAGGGACAGGGGGAACACCGGGGAGCTGTTTTTT; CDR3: CARSPVWRDRGNTGELFF
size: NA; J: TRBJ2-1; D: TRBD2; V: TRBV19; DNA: TGTGCCAGTAGTGCGATACTTACTAGCGGGAGGGCCAATGAGCAGTTCTTC; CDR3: CASSAILTSGRANEQFF
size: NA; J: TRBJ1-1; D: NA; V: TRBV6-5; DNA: TGTGCCACAACCACAGGGATGAACACTGAAGCTTTCTTT; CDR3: CATTTGMNTEAFF
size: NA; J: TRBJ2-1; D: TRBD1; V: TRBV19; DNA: TGTGCCAGTAGTATGACAGGGGGCTCGGTATCGGTTGAGCAGTTCTTC; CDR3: CASSMTGGSVSVEQFF
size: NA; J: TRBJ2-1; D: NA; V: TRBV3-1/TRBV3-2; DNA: TGTGCCAGCAGCCAAGATTTGAGGAATGAGCAGTTCTTC; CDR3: CASSQDLRNEQFF
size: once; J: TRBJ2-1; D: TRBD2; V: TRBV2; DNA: TGTGCCAGGGGGGAGGGGACTAGCGGGATGCGGCACAATGAGCAGTTCTTC; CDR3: CARGEGTSGMRHNEQFF
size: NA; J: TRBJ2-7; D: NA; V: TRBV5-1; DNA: TGCGCCAGCAGCTTGGTTCGGGGCCCAAGTATCGGCGAGCAGTACTTC; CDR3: CASSLVRGPSIGEQYF
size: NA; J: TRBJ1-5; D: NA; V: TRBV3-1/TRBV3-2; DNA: TGTGCCAGCAGCTACCGAGGGTCAAATCAGCCCCAGCATTTT; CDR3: CASSYRGSNQPQHF
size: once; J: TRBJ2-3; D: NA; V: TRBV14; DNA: TGTGCCAGCAGCCTTGCCCCAGATACGCAGTATTTT; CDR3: CASSLAPDTQYF
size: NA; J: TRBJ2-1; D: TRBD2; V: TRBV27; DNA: TGTGCCAGCAGTTTCCTCACGCCGAGGACTAGCGGGAGGGACAATGAGCAGTTCTTC; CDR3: CASSFLTPRTSGRDNEQFF
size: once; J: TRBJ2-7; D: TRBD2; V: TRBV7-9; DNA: TGTGCCAGCAGCTTACCAGCGGGAGGCCGGGGGCAGTACTTC; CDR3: CASSLPAGGRGQYF